A selection of T cell receptor beta chains follows, all from one sample in a study of blood T cells in healthy people across ages. MiXCR, applied by TCRdb to the 5' RACE reads, yields one record per CDR3 protein. The sample lists roughly 790,000 distinct CDR3 sequences, approximately 43% occurring once. Sequenced: blood. The receptors stem from a woman between 55 and 75 years old in good health. Each CDR3 is given with its conserved first and last residue. Fields, in order: D gene, J gene, clone size, V gene, CDR3 protein, CDR3 DNA. A D gene is named only where the DNA matches it firmly. The size field is filled for only some rows; it gives once, few, many or a size class.

NA,TRBJ2-3,NA,TRBV2,CASSVASGITDTRYF,NA
TRBD2,TRBJ2-5,few,TRBV6-1,CASSPVGGFGETQYF,TGTGCCAGCAGCCCCGTGGGAGGGTTCGGTGAGACCCAGTACTTC
NA,TRBJ2-5,NA,TRBV5-1,CASSDGQPRRGEQYF,TGCGCCAGCAGCGACGGACAGCCCAGGAGAGGGGAGCAGTACTTC
TRBD1,TRBJ1-1,NA,TRBV5-6,CASSGRQGRGTEAFF,TGTGCCAGCAGCGGGCGACAGGGTAGAGGGACTGAAGCTTTCTTT
NA,TRBJ1-2,many,TRBV6-1,CASSASGVESYGYTF,TGTGCCAGCAGTGCGTCCGGGGTGGAATCCTATGGCTACACCTTC
TRBD2,TRBJ2-1,NA,TRBV7-2,CASTPLRLAGLETQFF,TGTGCCAGCACGCCGCTGAGACTAGCGGGTCTAGAGACCCAGTTCTTC
TRBD1,TRBJ2-4,NA,TRBV4-1,CASSRRTGSEEQYF,TGCGCCAGCAGCAGGAGGACAGGCTCGGAGGAGCAGTACTTC
TRBD1,TRBJ2-1,few,TRBV6-6,CASSYSTGGQDEQFF,TGTGCCAGCAGTTACTCGACAGGGGGTCAAGATGAGCAGTTCTTC
TRBD1,TRBJ1-1,NA,TRBV20-1,CSADDRVGSEAFF,TGCAGTGCCGATGACAGGGTCGGTAGTGAAGCTTTCTTT
TRBD1,TRBJ2-2,few,TRBV6-2/TRBV6-3,CASSYSIGTANTGELFF,TGTGCCAGCAGTTACTCGATTGGGACAGCTAACACCGGGGAGCTGTTTTTT
TRBD2,TRBJ2-5,NA,TRBV7-9,CASSSDSGGFETQYF,TGTGCCAGCAGCTCCGATAGCGGGGGATTTGAGACCCAGTACTTC
TRBD2,TRBJ2-7,NA,TRBV6-2/TRBV6-3,CAGSSTSDEQYF,TGTGCCGGCAGTTCTACTAGCGACGAGCAGTACTTC
TRBD2,TRBJ2-1,NA,TRBV20-1,CSAKSGGAENEQFF,TGCAGTGCTAAAAGCGGGGGGGCAGAAAATGAGCAGTTCTTC
TRBD2,TRBJ2-7,NA,TRBV20-1,CSAFGLAGNEQYF,TGCAGTGCTTTCGGACTAGCTGGCAATGAGCAGTACTTC
TRBD2,TRBJ2-5,many,TRBV5-6,CASSLTSGGVETQYF,TGTGCCAGCAGCTTGACTAGCGGAGGGGTAGAGACCCAGTACTTC
NA,TRBJ2-2,NA,TRBV7-2,CASSLTRVNTGELFF,TGTGCCAGCAGCTTAACGAGGGTAAACACCGGGGAGCTGTTTTTT
NA,TRBJ2-7,NA,TRBV27,CASSARGVTLTYEQYF,TGTGCCAGCAGTGCAAGGGGGGTTACCCTTACCTACGAGCAGTACTTC
NA,TRBJ2-1,NA,TRBV11-3,CASSQGQESYNEQFF,TGTGCCAGCAGCCAAGGGCAGGAATCTTACAATGAGCAGTTCTTC
NA,TRBJ2-1,NA,TRBV21-1,CASSKEGAGQGGDEQFF,TGTGCCAGCAGCAAAGAGGGGGCGGGACAGGGAGGGGATGAGCAGTTCTTC
NA,TRBJ2-5,NA,TRBV18,CASSRAEQYF,TGTGCCAGCTCACGGGCGGAGCAGTACTTC
NA,TRBJ2-5,NA,TRBV10-3,CAISETVETQYF,TGTGCCATCAGTGAAACGGTGGAGACCCAGTACTTC
NA,TRBJ2-6,few,TRBV12-3/TRBV12-4,CASSLNGGANVLTF,TGTGCCAGCAGTCTTAACGGTGGGGCCAACGTCCTGACTTTC
TRBD2,TRBJ2-1,NA,TRBV20-1,CSARDARTSAINNEQFF,TGCAGTGCTAGAGACGCCCGGACTAGCGCTATCAACAATGAGCAGTTCTTC
NA,TRBJ1-3,NA,TRBV6-5,CASSYGFSGNTIYF,TGCGCCAGCAGTTACGGATTCTCTGGAAACACCATATATTTT
NA,TRBJ1-2,few,TRBV10-3,CAISIGDSNYGYTF,TGTGCCATCAGTATCGGTGATTCTAACTATGGCTACACCTTC